A single sample gave rise to the 29 T cell receptor beta chains below, sequenced in a study of cytomegalovirus exposure and HLA in healthy donors. The PCR was carried out with 60 Vbeta primers and 13 Jbeta primers. Sequenced by immunoSEQ multiplex PCR; TCRdb stores in-frame clones only, minus some. Seen here are under 150,000 clones, roughly 79% observed once, and the top ten hold around 1.8%. Sequencing was carried out using PBMCs. The source is a woman aged 50 to 60 in good health and CMV-seronegative.

This chain uses TRBV19 with TRBJ1-1, with D unclear. This CDR3 contains 13 residues. Trimming pared 4 bases from V and 7 bases from J, leaving 13 bases between. CDR1 and CDR2 from the germline V gene are LNHDA and SQIVND (reference sequence). CDR3 in amino acids: CASSTRWGGEAFF. DNA of the CDR3: TGTGCCAGTAGTACTAGGTGGGGAGGTGAAGCTTTCTTT.

The J gene is TRBJ2-7, the V gene TRBV30; the D is unclear. The CDR3 extends over 15 amino acids. V lost 0 bases, J lost 2 bases, and 14 bases lay in between. The germline V gene encodes CDR1 GTSNPN and CDR2 SVGIG (reference sequence). In DNA, the CDR3 is TGTGCCTGGAGTGTACTGTCAGGTCTCCCCTACGAGCAGTACTTC. It codes for CAWSVLSGLPYEQYF. Full variable domain (remainder filled in from reference TRBV30 and TRBJ2-7): SQTIHQWPATLVQPVGSPLSLECTVEGTSNPNLYWYRQAAGRGLQLLFYSVGIGQISSEVPQNLSASRPQDRQFILSSKKLLLSDSGFYLCAWSVLSGLPYEQYFGPGTRLTVT.

This clone was detected once. The gene calls are TRBV6-1 and TRBJ1-1; tentatively, D is TRBD1 (5 bases). The germline V gene encodes CDR1 MNHNS and CDR2 SASEGT. CDR3 length equals 15 residues. Trimming stripped 4 bases from V and 5 bases from J, with 17 bases between. The CDR3 bases are TGTGCCAGCAGTGCCCCGGACAAGGGGCTAACTGAAGCTTTCTTT. Its protein is CASSAPDKGLTEAFF.

This rearrangement joins TRBV6-1 to TRBJ2-7, with 7 bases that match TRBD1. The J segment lost 2 bases and the V segment lost 7 bases, leaving 11 bases of the junction unmatched. The CDR3 has 15 residues. The V gene's germline CDR1 is MNHNS and CDR2 SASEGT. The CDR3 DNA reads as TGTGCCAGCACCCCAGGGGGTACGCTGGCCTACGAGCAGTACTTC. Its translation is CASTPGGTLAYEQYF.

The chain employs TRBV6-6 and TRBJ2-3, with 11 bases aligning to TRBD1. V lost 6 bases to trimming and J lost 9 bases; unmatched junction nucleotides: 8. The CDR3 runs 14 residues. From germline, CDR1 is MNHNY and CDR2 SVGAGI (reference sequence). The DNA of the CDR3 is TGTGCCAGCAGCTGGGACAGGGGGAGGGGCACGCAGTATTTT. This gives the protein CASSWDRGRGTQYF.

J is TRBJ2-7 and V is TRBV28; D not certain. Germline-derived CDR1 and CDR2 are MDHEN and SYDVKM. The CDR3 extends over 12 amino acids. Trimming pared 8 bases from V and 0 bases from J, leaving 8 bases between. CDR3 bases: TGTGCCAGCGGCACAGCCTCCTACGAGCAGTACTTC. Encoded protein: CASGTASYEQYF.

This clone was seen only a few times. This chain uses TRBV2 with TRBJ2-7, with 7 bases lining up with TRBD1. The junction had 9 bases not matched to a gene; V was cut back by 10 bases and J by 0 bases. The CDR3 is made up of 14 amino acids. From germline, CDR1 is SNHLY and CDR2 FYNNEI. CDR3 sequence reads: CANIEQGTSYEQYF. As DNA, the CDR3 is TGTGCCAACATCGAACAGGGGACCTCCTACGAGCAGTACTTC.

The sample holds a few counts of this clone. The V gene is TRBV6-5, the J gene TRBJ2-2; D might be TRBD1 (7 bases). The germline V and J ends were trimmed by 8 bases and 2 bases, with 12 bases remaining between them. CDR3 size: 14 residues. Per the germline V gene, CDR1 is MNHEY and CDR2 is SVGAGI. In DNA, the CDR3 is TGTGCCAGCTCAGGGGGGAGAAACACCGGGGAGCTGTTTTTT. Translation: CASSGGRNTGELFF.

The chain joins TRBV5-1 to TRBJ2-4; D unclear. The CDR3 has 14 amino acids. V was cut by 0 bases and J by 6 bases, with 10 bases left in between. CDR1 and CDR2 from the germline V gene are SGHRS and YFSETQ. The CDR3 DNA sequence: TGCGCCAGCAGCTTGGGACACCTCCCAAACATTCAGTACTTC. Its protein product is CASSLGHLPNIQYF.

This chain joins TRBV4-2 and TRBJ1-2; D is unclear. Germline assignment: CDR1 LGHNA and CDR2 YNFKEQ. This CDR3 region has 16 residues. V lost 0 bases, J lost 5 bases, and 16 bases lay in between. The CDR3: CASSQESSGSEYGYTF. CDR3 sequence (DNA): TGTGCCAGCAGCCAAGAATCCTCCGGGAGCGAATATGGCTACACCTTC.

The sample holds a few counts of this clone. V gene TRBV6-6 combines with J gene TRBJ2-5; D remains ambiguous. Germline V CDR1 and CDR2: MNHNY, SVGAGI (reference sequence). V lost 5 bases, J lost 2 bases, and 12 bases lay in between. The CDR3 extends over 14 amino acids. The CDR3 DNA reads TGTGCCAGCAGTCCCGTGGGCCCTCAAGAGACCCAGTACTTC. This gives the protein CASSPVGPQETQYF.

V usage is TRBV14 and J usage is TRBJ2-6, with TRBD2 identical over 7 bases. The ends lost 3 bases at V and 1 base at J; junction bases unmatched: 12. This CDR3 contains 19 residues. CDR1 and CDR2 (germline): SGHDN, FVKESK. The CDR3 loop reads CASSQRGGWRESGANVLTF. Here the CDR3 DNA reads TGTGCCAGCAGCCAGCGGGGAGGGTGGAGGGAATCTGGGGCCAACGTCCTGACTTTC.

The chain combines TRBV30 with TRBJ2-4, with TRBD2 as a possible D gene (6 bases). Germline-derived CDR1 and CDR2 are GTSNPN and SVGIG (reference sequence). There are 17 residues in the CDR3. Trimming cost V 0 bases and J 4 bases, with 19 bases left between them. In DNA, the CDR3 is TGTGCCTGGAGTGTAATCGTGGGGCGGAGGGGTAAAAACATTCAGTACTTC. Translation: CAWSVIVGRRGKNIQYF.

This chain links TRBV30 with TRBJ1-2; 10 bases fit TRBD1. The CDR3 has 15 residues. The germline CDR1 and CDR2 sequences are GTSNPN and SVGIG (reference sequence). With V trimmed by 2 bases and J by 7 bases, 10 bases remained unmatched. CDR3 protein: CAWSPTGTGERGYTF. The CDR3 DNA sequence: TGTGCCTGGAGTCCCACCGGGACAGGGGAGCGTGGCTACACCTTC.

The V and J genes are TRBV30 and TRBJ1-1; D gene unclear. V lost 0 bases, J lost 2 bases, and 10 bases lay in between. The CDR3 consists of 14 residues. Looked up from germline, CDR1 is GTSNPN and CDR2 is SVGIG (reference sequence). As DNA, the CDR3 is TGTGCCTGGAGTGTAATGCCAGGTAACACTGAAGCTTTCTTT. Translated, it gives CAWSVMPGNTEAFF.

The chain has TRBV6-5 and TRBJ2-7; 7 positions agree with TRBD1. The CDR3 totals 13 residues. Germline V lookup: CDR1 MNHEY, CDR2 SVGAGI. The DNA of the CDR3 is TGTGCCAGCAAAACCCGACAGGGCCGGATTTGGCACGTC. This translates into CASKTRQGRIWHV.

The J gene is TRBJ1-5, the V gene TRBV7-9, with no clear D. Trimming took 4 bases from V and 4 from J, leaving 14 bases between them. The CDR3 covers 15 residues. CDR1 and CDR2 (germline): SEHNR, FQNEAQ (reference sequence). The CDR3 bases are TGTGCCAGCAGCTCCTCCTTGGGCCGGAATCAGCCCCAGCATTTT. Its translation: CASSSSLGRNQPQHF.

This clone was seen just once. The chain couples TRBV28 to TRBJ2-7; weak D call: TRBD2 (6 bases). This CDR3 comprises 15 residues. The ends were cut back, 3 bases at V and 1 base at J, with 13 bases in the middle. Per germline, CDR1 MDHEN and CDR2 SYDVKM. DNA of the CDR3: TGTGCCAGCAGTTTTAAGGTGGGAGGATCCTACGAGCAGTACTTC. Translating it yields CASSFKVGGSYEQYF.

This clone was picked up a small number of times. V usage is TRBV28 and J usage is TRBJ2-3, with 7 positions matching TRBD1. Germline V gene sequence: CDR1 MDHEN, CDR2 SYDVKM. The length of the CDR3 is 14 residues. Germline trimming cut 6 bases from V and 14 bases from J; bases unmatched to any gene: 17. The CDR3 sequence: CASSQTGQGRTLYF. DNA of the CDR3: TGTGCCAGCAGCCAGACAGGGCAGGGACGAACTCTGTATTTT.

The rearrangement uses TRBV19 and TRBJ2-5, with no clear D. Trimming took 1 base from V and 4 from J, leaving 10 bases between them. Germline V gene sequence: CDR1 LNHDA, CDR2 SQIVND (reference sequence). The CDR3 is made up of 14 amino acids. Written as DNA, the CDR3 is TGTGCCAGTAGTATAGCCCTTAGTTCAGAGACCCAGTACTTC. This gives the protein CASSIALSSETQYF.

The chain couples TRBV27 to TRBJ2-3; TRBD1 is a possible D gene (6 bases). Between the trimmed V and J ends, which lost 2 bases and 2 bases, there was a span of 14 bases. CDR1 and CDR2 (germline): MNHEY, SMNVEV (reference sequence). CDR3 length: 16 amino acids. CDR3 in DNA: TGTGCCAGCAGTTTAAGAGGGGGAGCCCCCACAGATACGCAGTATTTT. It codes for CASSLRGGAPTDTQYF.

This clone has just one count. The chain couples TRBV29-1 to TRBJ2-1; 12 bases match TRBD1. This CDR3 has 14 residues. Per the germline V gene, CDR1 is SQVTM and CDR2 is ANQGSEA. The J segment lost 12 bases and the V segment lost 3 bases, leaving 9 bases of the junction unmatched. Here the CDR3 DNA reads TGCAGCGTTGACATCGGGACAGGGGGCGTCTCGCAGTTCTTC. Amino acids: CSVDIGTGGVSQFF.

CDR3 sequence reads: CASSQLLAGPNTGELFF. The CDR3 region has the DNA TGCGCCAGCAGCCAACTTCTAGCGGGGCCGAACACCGGGGAGCTGTTTTTT. The chain employs TRBV4-3 and TRBJ2-2; 9 nucleotides align to TRBD2. V shed 2 bases, J shed 0 bases, and the junction held 4 bases outside the gene matches. Germline assignment: CDR1 LGHNA and CDR2 YSLEER. The CDR3 covers 17 residues.

This clone has a handful of counts. The chain recombines TRBV27 with TRBJ1-1; 8 bases agree with TRBD1. This CDR3 has 13 amino acids. CDR1 and CDR2 from the germline V gene are MNHEY and SMNVEV (reference sequence). J lost 3 bases, V lost 8 bases, and 5 bases had no gene match. The chain's CDR3 is CASRQGPYTEAFF. The CDR3 nucleotides read TGTGCCAGCCGACAGGGGCCGTACACTGAAGCTTTCTTT.

This clone was picked up a small number of times. The rearrangement links TRBV28 to TRBJ2-7, with a tentative D call TRBD1 (6 bases). CDR1 is MDHEN and CDR2 is SYDVKM in the germline V gene. The CDR3 has 13 amino acids. The V end was cut by 2 bases, the J end by 3 bases, with 8 bases between. CDR3: CASSLVDSYEQYF. The CDR3 bases are TGTGCCAGCAGTTTAGTGGACAGCTACGAGCAGTACTTC.

This clone came up a few times. The chain combines TRBV5-1 with TRBJ1-1; 7 nucleotides match TRBD1. Germline values: CDR1 SGHRS, CDR2 YFSETQ. The V and J ends lost 3 bases and 0 bases, in that order; junction bases with no gene match: 5. This CDR3 region has 15 residues. This CDR3 is CASSWQGQMNTEAFF. The CDR3 coding sequence is TGCGCCAGCAGCTGGCAGGGACAGATGAACACTGAAGCTTTCTTT.

J is TRBJ2-1 and V is TRBV6-4; TRBD2 agrees at 7 bases. From germline, CDR1 is MRHNA and CDR2 SNTAGT. V dropped 0 bases and J dropped 16; count of bases not matched to a gene: 9. The CDR3 length is 13 residues. The CDR3 DNA reads TGTGCCAGCAGTGACTCGGGCGGGAGTGCACACTTCTTC. Protein product: CASSDSGGSAHFF.

This sequence joins TRBV14 and TRBJ1-2, with TRBD1 identical over 9 bases. This CDR3 comprises 13 residues. Trimming removed 3 bases from V and 8 bases from J; junction bases left unmatched: 4. CDR1 is SGHDN and CDR2 is FVKESK in the germline V gene. CDR3 bases: TGTGCCAGCAGCCAGGTGGGACAGGGCGGCTACACCTTC. Residues: CASSQVGQGGYTF.

The chain's CDR3 is CASSDSTSGSNEQFF. The CDR3 region has the DNA TGTGCCAGCAGTGACTCGACTAGCGGGAGCAATGAGCAGTTCTTC. This rearrangement joins TRBV6-4 to TRBJ2-1; 12 nucleotides align to TRBD2. With V trimmed by 0 bases and J by 6 bases, 0 bases remained unmatched. CDR1 is MRHNA, CDR2 SNTAGT, per germline. There are 15 residues in the CDR3.